This T cell receptor (beta chain) was captured by sequencing in a study of identical twins. Broader study findings: Twin pairs had excess sharing that was weaker in beta out-of-frame sequences. In cord blood, abundant beta clonotypes had fewer insertions; memory showed no trend. Models underestimated how often monozygotic twins shared out-of-frame TCR alpha.

Template switching added a universal primer site, and cDNA bore unique molecular identifiers. One entry per CDR3 protein results from TCRdb running MiXCR on the 5' RACE reads. The table has approximately 230,000 distinct CDR3 sequences, more than 12% seen once. A remark on this clonotype: Its cognate antigen is unknown.

This TCR was recovered from a woman between 18 and 30 years old in good health. The sequenced sample consisted of memory (CD45RO+) T cells sorted from blood.

Here the CDR3 DNA reads TGCAGTGCTAGAGATCGAACTAGTTTTTCTGATACGCAGTATTTT. Encoded protein: CSARDRTSFSDTQYF. The V gene is TRBV20-1, the J gene TRBJ2-3, with D possibly matching TRBD2 (5 bases). CDR1 DFQATT and CDR2 SNEGSKA come from the germline V gene (reference sequence). V lost 0 bases to trimming and J lost 6 bases, with 16 bases between them. CDR3 length: 15 residues.